This T cell receptor beta chain stems from a study of cytomegalovirus exposure and HLA in healthy donors. A remark on this clone: The antigen remains undetermined.

Germline V CDR1 and CDR2: SGHNT, YYREEE (reference sequence). The CDR3 sequence is 14 residues long. V shed 4 bases and J shed 7 bases, with 18 bases lying between them. The study ran its PCR with 60 Vbeta and 13 Jbeta primers. Clones were sequenced by immunoSEQ multiplex PCR, and TCRdb holds only the in-frame ones, with some missing. The data hold approximately 150,000 clones, with roughly four fifths observed a single time. Study-wide findings and caveats: In an earlier analysis, most TCR beta V segments were productive about 87% or about 30% of the time. Three CMV-associated chains proved CMV antigen-specific in vitro. The classifier, whose performance was assessed in both the original and validation cohorts, reportedly diagnosed cytomegalovirus status with high specificity and sensitivity. Trimming of TCR beta V- and J-genes showed a link, identified in a later analysis, to a missense DCLRE1C variant.

This sequence joins TRBV5-4 and TRBJ2-7; perhaps TRBD2 as D (5 bases). This sequence originates from a male donor in good health and CMV-seronegative. The source material was PBMCs. The DNA of the CDR3 is TGTGCCAGCAGCGCTTTAGACGGTCGGAGGGAGCAGTACTTC. It is translated as CASSALDGRREQYF.